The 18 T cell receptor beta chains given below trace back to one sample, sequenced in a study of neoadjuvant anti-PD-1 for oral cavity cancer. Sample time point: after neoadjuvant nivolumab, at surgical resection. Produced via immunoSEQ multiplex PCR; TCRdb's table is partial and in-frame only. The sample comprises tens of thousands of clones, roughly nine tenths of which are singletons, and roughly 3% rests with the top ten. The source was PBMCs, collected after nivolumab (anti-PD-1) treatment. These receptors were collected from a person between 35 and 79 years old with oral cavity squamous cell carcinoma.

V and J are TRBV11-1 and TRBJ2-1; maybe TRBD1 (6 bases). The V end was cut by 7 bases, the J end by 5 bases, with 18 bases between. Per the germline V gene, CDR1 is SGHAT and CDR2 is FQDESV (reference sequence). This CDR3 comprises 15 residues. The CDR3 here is CASTPPDRTDNEQFF. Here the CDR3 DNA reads TGTGCCAGCACCCCCCCAGACAGGACCGACAATGAGCAGTTCTTC.

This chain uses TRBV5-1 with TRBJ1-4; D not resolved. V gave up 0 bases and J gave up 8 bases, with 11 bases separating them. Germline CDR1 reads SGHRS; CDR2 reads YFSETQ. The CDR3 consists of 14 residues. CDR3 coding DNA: TGCGCCAGCAGCTTGGGGTCCCGGAGGGAAAAACTGTTTTTT. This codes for CASSLGSRREKLFF.

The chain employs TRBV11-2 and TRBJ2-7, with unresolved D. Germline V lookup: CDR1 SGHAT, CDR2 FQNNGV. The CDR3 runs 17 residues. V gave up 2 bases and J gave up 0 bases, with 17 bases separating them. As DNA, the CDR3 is TGTGCCAGCAGCTTACTTACGGTCGCGACTTTCTCCTACGAGCAGTACTTC. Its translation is CASSLLTVATFSYEQYF.

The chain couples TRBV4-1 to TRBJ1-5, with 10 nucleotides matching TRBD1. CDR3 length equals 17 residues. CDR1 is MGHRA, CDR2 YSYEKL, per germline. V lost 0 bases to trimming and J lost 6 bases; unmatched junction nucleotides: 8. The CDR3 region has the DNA TGCGCCAGCAGCCAAGATTGGGGGACAGGGGTGCCTCAGCCCCAGCATTTT. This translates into CASSQDWGTGVPQPQHF.

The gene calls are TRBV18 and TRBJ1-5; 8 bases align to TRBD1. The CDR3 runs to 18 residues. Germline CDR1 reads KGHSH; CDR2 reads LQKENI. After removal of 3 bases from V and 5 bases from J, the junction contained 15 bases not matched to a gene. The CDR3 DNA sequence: TGTGCCAGCTCACCTGAAAATCAGTACAGGGGGAAGGATCAGCCCCAGCATTTT. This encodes CASSPENQYRGKDQPQHF.

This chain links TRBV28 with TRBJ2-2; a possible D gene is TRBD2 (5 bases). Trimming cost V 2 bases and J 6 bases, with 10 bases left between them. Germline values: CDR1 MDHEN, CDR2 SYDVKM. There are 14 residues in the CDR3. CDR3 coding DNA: TGTGCCAGCAGTTTAGCATTAGCGCCCGGGGAGCTGTTTTTT. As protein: CASSLALAPGELFF. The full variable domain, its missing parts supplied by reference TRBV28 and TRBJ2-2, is DVKVTQSSRYLVKRTGEKVFLECVQDMDHENMFWYRQDPGLGLRLIYFSYDVKMKEKGDIPEGYSVSREKKERFSLILESASTNQTSMYLCASSLALAPGELFFGEGSRLTVL.

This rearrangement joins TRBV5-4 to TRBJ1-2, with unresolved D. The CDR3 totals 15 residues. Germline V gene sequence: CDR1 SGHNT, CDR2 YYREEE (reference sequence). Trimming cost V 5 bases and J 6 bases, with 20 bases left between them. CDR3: CASSGNGGRRDGYTF. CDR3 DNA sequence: TGTGCCAGCAGTGGCAACGGTGGCAGGAGGGATGGCTACACCTTC. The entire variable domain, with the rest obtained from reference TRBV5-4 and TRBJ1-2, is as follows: ETGVTQSPTHLIKTRGQQVTLRCSSQSGHNTVSWYQQALGQGPQFIFQYYREEENGRGNFPPRFSGLQFPNYSSELNVNALELDDSALYLCASSGNGGRRDGYTFGSGTRLTVV.

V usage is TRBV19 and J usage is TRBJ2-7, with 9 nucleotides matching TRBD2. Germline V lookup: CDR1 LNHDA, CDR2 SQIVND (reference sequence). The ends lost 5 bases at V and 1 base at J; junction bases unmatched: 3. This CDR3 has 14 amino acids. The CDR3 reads CASSYLAGSYEQYF. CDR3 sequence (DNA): TGTGCCAGTAGTTACCTAGCGGGGTCCTACGAGCAGTACTTC.

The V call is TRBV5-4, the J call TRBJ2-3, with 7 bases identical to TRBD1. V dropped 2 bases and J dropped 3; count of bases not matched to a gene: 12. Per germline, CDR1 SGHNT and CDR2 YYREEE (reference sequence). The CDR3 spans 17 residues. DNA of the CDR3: TGTGCCAGCAGCTTTGGGGCAGGGGGATTTGGGACAGATACGCAGTATTTT. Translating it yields CASSFGAGGFGTDTQYF. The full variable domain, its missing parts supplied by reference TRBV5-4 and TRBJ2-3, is ETGVTQSPTHLIKTRGQQVTLRCSSQSGHNTVSWYQQALGQGPQFIFQYYREEENGRGNFPPRFSGLQFPNYSSELNVNALELDDSALYLCASSFGAGGFGTDTQYFGPGTRLTVL.

For the CDR3, the DNA is TGCGCCAGCAGCTGGAGTGGGATAACTAATGAAAAACTGTTTTTT. Encoded protein: CASSWSGITNEKLFF. This rearrangement joins TRBV5-1 to TRBJ1-4; unclear D gene. Trimming pared 3 bases from V and 1 base from J, leaving 10 bases between. Per the germline V gene, CDR1 is SGHRS and CDR2 is YFSETQ. This CDR3 region has 15 residues.

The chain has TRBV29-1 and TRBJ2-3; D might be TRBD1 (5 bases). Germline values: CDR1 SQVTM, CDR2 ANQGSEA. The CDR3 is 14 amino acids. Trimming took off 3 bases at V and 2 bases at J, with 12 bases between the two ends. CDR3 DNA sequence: TGCAGCGTTGACCCCAGTGGGGCCACAGATACGCAGTATTTT. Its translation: CSVDPSGATDTQYF.

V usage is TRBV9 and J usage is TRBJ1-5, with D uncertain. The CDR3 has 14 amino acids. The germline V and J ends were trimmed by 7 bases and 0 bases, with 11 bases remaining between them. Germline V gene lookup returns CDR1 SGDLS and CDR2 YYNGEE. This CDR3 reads CASVRFYSNQPQHF. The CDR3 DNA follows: TGTGCCAGCGTGAGGTTTTATAGCAATCAGCCCCAGCATTTT.

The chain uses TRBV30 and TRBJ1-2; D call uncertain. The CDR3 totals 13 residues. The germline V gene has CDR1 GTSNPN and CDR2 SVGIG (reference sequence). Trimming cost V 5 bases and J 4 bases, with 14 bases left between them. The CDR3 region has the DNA TGTGCCTGGGGTCGTGGCAGCGGCTATGGCTACACCTTC. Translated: CAWGRGSGYGYTF. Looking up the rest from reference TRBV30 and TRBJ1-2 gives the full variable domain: SQTIHQWPATLVQPVGSPLSLECTVEGTSNPNLYWYRQAAGRGLQLLFYSVGIGQISSEVPQNLSASRPQDRQFILSSKKLLLSDSGFYLCAWGRGSGYGYTFGSGTRLTVV.

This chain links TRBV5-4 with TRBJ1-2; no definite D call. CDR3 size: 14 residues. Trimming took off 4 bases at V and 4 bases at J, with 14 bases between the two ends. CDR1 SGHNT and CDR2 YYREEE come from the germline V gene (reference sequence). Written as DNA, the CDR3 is TGTGCCAGCAGCCACCCTTCTATGGTCTATGGCTACACCTTC. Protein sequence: CASSHPSMVYGYTF.

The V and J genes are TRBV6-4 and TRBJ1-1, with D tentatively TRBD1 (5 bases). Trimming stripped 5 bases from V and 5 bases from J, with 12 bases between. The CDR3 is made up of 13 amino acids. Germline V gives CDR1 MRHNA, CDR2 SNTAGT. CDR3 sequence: CASSSSGSTEAFF. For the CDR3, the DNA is TGTGCCAGCAGTAGTTCAGGGAGTACTGAAGCTTTCTTT.

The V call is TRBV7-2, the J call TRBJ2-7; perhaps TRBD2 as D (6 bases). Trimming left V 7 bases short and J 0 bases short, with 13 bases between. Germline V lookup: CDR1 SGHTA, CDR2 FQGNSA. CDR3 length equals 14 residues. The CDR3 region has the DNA TGTGCCAGCAACGCCGGGGGTAGCTCCTACGAGCAGTACTTC. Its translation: CASNAGGSSYEQYF.

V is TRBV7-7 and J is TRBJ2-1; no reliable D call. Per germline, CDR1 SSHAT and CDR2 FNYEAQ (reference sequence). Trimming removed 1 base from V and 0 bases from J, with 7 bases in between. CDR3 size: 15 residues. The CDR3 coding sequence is TGTGCCAGCAGCTTAGATTCCAGCTCCTACAATGAGCAGTTCTTC. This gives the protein CASSLDSSSYNEQFF.

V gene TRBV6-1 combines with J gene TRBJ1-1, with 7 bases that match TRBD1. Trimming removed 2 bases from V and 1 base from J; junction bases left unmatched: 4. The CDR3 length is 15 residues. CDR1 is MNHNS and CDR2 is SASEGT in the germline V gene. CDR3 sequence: CASSEWGQPNTEAFF. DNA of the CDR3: TGTGCCAGCAGTGAATGGGGACAGCCGAACACTGAAGCTTTCTTT.